These T cell receptor beta chains were read from a single sample in a study of response to subunit inactivated influenza vaccine. TCRdb recomputed calls from the RT-PCR reads with MiXCR, one row per CDR3 protein. The table has about half a million distinct CDR3 sequences, 7.6% seen once; the top ten hold 13%. Sample: PBMCs from blood, taken around 25 months after vaccination. The receptor set was obtained from a man aged 45-69 years who received an inactivated influenza vaccine. CDR3s include the opening cysteine and the closing phenylalanine or tryptophan. Fields, in order: V gene, clone size, J gene, CDR3 protein. Expanded clones are given a class, and other clones once, few, many or no size at all.

TRBV29-1	few	TRBJ2-5	CSVETSGREETQYF
TRBV4-1	.	TRBJ2-3	CASSQAPSSSLDTQYF
TRBV12-3/TRBV12-4	few	TRBJ2-3	CASSFGRGRTDTQYF
TRBV10-3	few	TRBJ2-6	CAIAIGSGANVLTF
TRBV12-3/TRBV12-4	few	TRBJ2-3	CASSWTGANTQYF
TRBV4-3	few	TRBJ1-2	CASSQVGAPYGYTF
TRBV29-1	many	TRBJ2-3	CSVEDLEDLSTDTQYF
TRBV25-1	.	TRBJ2-5	CASSEAEKFVETQYF
TRBV4-3	many	TRBJ2-1	CASSPTESSYNEQFF
TRBV20-1	few	TRBJ2-7	CSARDQEPGTNPYEQYF
TRBV10-3	many	TRBJ2-3	CAIRPSTDTQYF
TRBV10-3	many	TRBJ1-4	CAISSRATNEKLFF
TRBV3-1	many	TRBJ2-3	CASSQGRTSADTQYF
TRBV29-1	.	TRBJ2-7	CSVDGQGANSYEQYF
TRBV28	many	TRBJ2-1	CASSTRPSGVRNEQFF
TRBV4-3	.	TRBJ2-6	CASTQDPSRSSGANVLTF
TRBV5-1	many	TRBJ2-7	CASSKRDSPLYEQYF
TRBV11-1	.	TRBJ2-1	CASSLVCEQFF
TRBV20-1	many	TRBJ2-5	CSAGGLGGLQETQYF
TRBV29-1	many	TRBJ2-1	CSAGQGYNEQFF
TRBV20-1	few	TRBJ2-4	CSASRAAVAKNIQYF
TRBV9	many	TRBJ2-1	CASSVVFLCVTYIPRPNEQFF
TRBV5-1	few	TRBJ2-5	CASSFGTQRETQYF
TRBV29-1	many	TRBJ1-4	CSALGQGNEKLFF
TRBV5-1	few	TRBJ2-7	CASRREGAREQYF
TRBV7-2	.	TRBJ2-4	CASSLATGKVDIQYF
TRBV7-2	many	TRBJ2-7	CASSLAYGTRRRQYF
TRBV9	few	TRBJ2-2	CASSALWGGTLNTGELFF
TRBV5-1	.	TRBJ1-2	CASSLGGQGSDYGYTF
TRBV11-2	.	TRBJ2-3	CASSLGDRADTQYF
TRBV4-3	many	TRBJ2-7	CASSQEEDRGSYEQYF
TRBV30	few	TRBJ2-3	CAWSVRWGFSDTQYF
TRBV10-3	many	TRBJ2-7	CAISVKQPHNEQYF
TRBV12-3/TRBV12-4	few	TRBJ2-1	CASSLRSGSKYNEQFF
TRBV6-1	.	TRBJ2-1	CASSDSGRAYNEQFF
TRBV7-8	few	TRBJ2-7	CASSLAGGDRYEQYF
TRBV10-3	.	TRBJ1-1	CAISGSRGYEAFF
TRBV24-1	.	TRBJ1-2	CATSETDRDNKGYTF
TRBV18	.	TRBJ1-2	CASSPGSAGASAYGYTF
TRBV6-6	.	TRBJ2-5	CASKDWLQETQYF
TRBV18	.	TRBJ2-5	CASSFQGPQYF
TRBV7-9	few	TRBJ1-4	CASSLLPGQGTEKLFF
TRBV3-1	few	TRBJ2-1	CASSQVFGGTYNEQFF